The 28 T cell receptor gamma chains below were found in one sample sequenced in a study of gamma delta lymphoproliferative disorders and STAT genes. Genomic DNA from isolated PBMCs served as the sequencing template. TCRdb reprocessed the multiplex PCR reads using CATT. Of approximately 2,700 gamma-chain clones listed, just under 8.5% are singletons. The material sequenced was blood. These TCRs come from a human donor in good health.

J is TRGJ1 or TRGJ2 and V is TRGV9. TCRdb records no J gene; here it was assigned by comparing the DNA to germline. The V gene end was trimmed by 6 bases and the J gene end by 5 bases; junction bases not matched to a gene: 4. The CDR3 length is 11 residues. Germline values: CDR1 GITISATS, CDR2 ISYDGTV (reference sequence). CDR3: CALWRHYKKLF. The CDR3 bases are TGTGCCTTGTGGCGGCATTATAAGAAACTCTTT.

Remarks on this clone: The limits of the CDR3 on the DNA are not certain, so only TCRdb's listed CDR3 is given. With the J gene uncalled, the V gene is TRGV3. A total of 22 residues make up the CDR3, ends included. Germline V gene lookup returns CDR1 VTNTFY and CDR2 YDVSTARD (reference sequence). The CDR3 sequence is CATWDRPQADIIRNSLAVEQHF.

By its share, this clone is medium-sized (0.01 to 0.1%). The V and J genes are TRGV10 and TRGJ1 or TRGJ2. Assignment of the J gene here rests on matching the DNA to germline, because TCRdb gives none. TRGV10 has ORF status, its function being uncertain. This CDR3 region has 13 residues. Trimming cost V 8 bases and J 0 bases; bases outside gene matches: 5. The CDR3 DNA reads TGTGCTGCGTGGGGTGCGAATTATTATAAGAAACTCTTT. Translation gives CAAWGANYYKKLF.

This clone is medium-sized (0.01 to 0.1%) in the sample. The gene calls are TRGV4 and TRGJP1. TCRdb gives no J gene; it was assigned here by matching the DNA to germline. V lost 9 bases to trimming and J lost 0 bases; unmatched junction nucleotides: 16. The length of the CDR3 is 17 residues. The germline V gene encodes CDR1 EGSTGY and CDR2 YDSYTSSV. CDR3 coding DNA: TGTGCCACCCGAAGAGGGTCTCACCATACCACTGGTTGGTTCAAGATATTT. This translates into CATRRGSHHTTGWFKIF.

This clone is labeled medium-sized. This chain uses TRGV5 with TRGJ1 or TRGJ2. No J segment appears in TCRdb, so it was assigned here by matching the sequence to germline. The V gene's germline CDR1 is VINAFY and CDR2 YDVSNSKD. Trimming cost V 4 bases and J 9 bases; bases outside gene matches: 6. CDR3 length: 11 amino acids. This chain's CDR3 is CATWEGFKKLF. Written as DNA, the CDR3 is TGTGCCACCTGGGAGGGGTTTAAGAAACTCTTT.

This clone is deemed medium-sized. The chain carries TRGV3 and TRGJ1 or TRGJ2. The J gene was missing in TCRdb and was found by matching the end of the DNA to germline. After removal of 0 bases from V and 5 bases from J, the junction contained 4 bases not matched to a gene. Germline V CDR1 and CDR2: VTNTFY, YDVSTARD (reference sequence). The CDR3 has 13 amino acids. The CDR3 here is CATWDRPHYKKLF. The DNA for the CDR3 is TGTGCCACCTGGGACAGGCCGCATTATAAGAAACTCTTT.

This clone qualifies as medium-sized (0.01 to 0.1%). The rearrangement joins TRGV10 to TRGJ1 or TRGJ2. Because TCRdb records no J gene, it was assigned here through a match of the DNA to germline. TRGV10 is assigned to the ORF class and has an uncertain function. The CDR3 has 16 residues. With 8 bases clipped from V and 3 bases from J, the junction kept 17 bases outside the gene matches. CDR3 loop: CAAWDECKGGYYKKLF. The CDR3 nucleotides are TGTGCTGCGTGGGATGAGTGTAAAGGGGGTTATTATAAGAAACTCTTT.

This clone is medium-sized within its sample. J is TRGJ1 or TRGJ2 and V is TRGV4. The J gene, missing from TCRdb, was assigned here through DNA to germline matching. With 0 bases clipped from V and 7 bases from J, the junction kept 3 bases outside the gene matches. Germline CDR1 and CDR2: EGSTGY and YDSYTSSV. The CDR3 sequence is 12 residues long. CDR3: CATWDGHYKKLF. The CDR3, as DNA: TGTGCCACCTGGGATGGGCACTATAAGAAACTCTTT.

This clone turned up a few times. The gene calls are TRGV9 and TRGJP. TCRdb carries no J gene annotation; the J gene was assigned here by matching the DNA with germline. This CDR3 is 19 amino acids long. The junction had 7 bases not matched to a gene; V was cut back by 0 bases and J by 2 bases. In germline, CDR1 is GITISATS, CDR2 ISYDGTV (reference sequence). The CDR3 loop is CALWEVQIRQELGKKIKVF. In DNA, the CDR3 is TGTGCCTTGTGGGAGGTGCAAATTCGGCAAGAGTTGGGCAAAAAAATCAAGGTATTT.

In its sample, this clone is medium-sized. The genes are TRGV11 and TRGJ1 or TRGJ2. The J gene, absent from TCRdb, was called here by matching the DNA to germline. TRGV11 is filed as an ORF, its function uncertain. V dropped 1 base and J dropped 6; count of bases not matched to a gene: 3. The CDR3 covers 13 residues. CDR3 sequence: CACWIRQGYKKLF. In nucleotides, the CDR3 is TGTGCCTGCTGGATTAGGCAGGGTTATAAGAAACTCTTT.

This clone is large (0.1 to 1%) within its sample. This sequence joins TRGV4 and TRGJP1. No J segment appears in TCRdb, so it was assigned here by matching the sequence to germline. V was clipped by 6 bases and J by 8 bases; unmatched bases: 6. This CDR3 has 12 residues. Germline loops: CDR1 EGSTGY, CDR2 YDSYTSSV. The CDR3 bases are TGTGCCACCTGGTGGAACGGTTGGTTCAAGATATTT. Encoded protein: CATWWNGWFKIF.

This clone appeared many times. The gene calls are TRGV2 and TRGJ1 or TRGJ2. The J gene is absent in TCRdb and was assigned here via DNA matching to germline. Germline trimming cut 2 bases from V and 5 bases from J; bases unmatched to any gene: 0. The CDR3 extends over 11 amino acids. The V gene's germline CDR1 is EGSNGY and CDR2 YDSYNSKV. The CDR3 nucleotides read TGTGCCACCTGGGACGATTATAAGAAACTCTTT. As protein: CATWDDYKKLF.

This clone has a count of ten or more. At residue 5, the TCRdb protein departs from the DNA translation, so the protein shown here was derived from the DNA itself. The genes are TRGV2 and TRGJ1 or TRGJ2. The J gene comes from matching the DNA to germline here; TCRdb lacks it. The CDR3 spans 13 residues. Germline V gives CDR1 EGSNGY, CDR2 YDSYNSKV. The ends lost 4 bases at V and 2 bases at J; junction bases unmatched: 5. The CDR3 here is CATWEGHYYKKLF. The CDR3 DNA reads TGTGCCACCTGGGAAGGGCATTATTATAAGAAACTCTTT.

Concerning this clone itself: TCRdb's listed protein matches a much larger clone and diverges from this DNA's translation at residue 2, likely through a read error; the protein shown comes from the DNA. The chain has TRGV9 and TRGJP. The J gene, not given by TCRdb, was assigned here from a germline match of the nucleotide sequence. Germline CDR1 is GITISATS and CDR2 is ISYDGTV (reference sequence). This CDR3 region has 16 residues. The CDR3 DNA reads TGTACCTTGTGGGAGGTGCCAGAGTTGGGCAAAAAAATCAAGGTATTT. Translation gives CTLWEVPELGKKIKVF.

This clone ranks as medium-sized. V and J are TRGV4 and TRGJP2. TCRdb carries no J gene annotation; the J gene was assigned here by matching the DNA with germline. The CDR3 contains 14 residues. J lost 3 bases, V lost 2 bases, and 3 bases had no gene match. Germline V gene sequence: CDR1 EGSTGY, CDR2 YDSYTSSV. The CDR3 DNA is TGTGCCACCTGGGATGTCCGTAGTGATTGGATCAAGACGTTT. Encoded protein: CATWDVRSDWIKTF.

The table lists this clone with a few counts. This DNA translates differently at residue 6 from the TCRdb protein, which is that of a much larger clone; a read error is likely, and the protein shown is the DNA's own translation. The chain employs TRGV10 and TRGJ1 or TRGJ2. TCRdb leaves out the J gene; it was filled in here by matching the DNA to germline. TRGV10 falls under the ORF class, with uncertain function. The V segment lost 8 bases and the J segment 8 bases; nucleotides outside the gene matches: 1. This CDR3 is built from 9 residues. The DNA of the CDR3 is TGTGCTGCGTGGGATAAGAAACTCTTT. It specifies CAAWDKKLF.

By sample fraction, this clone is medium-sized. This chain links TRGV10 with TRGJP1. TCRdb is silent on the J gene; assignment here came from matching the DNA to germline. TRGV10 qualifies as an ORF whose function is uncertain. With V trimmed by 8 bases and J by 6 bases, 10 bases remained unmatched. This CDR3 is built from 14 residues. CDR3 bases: TGTGCTGCGTGGGATTATGGATCTGGTTGGTTCAAGATATTT. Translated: CAAWDYGSGWFKIF.

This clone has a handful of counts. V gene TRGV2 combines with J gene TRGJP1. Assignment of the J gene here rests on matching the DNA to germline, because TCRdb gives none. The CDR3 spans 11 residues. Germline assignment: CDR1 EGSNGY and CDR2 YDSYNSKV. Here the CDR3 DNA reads TGTGCATCTGACACTGGTTGGTTCAAGATATTT. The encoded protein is CASDTGWFKIF.

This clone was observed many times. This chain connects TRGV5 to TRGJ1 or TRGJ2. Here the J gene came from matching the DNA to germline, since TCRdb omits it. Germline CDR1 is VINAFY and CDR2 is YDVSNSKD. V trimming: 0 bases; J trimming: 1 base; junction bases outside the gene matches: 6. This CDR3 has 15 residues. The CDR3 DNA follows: TGTGCCACCTGGGACAGGCTAGCTAATTATTATAAGAAACTCTTT. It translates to CATWDRLANYYKKLF.

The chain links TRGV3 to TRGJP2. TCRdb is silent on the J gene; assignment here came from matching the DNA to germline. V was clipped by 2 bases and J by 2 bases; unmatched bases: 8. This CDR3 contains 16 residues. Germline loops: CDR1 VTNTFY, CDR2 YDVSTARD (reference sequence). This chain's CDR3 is CATWDTHGSSDWIKTF. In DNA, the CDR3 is TGTGCCACCTGGGACACCCATGGGAGTAGTGATTGGATCAAGACGTTT.

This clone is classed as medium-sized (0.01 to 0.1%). The DNA for the CDR3 is TGTGCTGCGTGGGATTATACTAATTATTATAAGAAACTCTTT. Translating it yields CAAWDYTNYYKKLF. V is TRGV10 and J is TRGJ1 or TRGJ2. TCRdb carries no J gene annotation; the J gene was assigned here by matching the DNA with germline. TRGV10 is sorted into the ORF group, with uncertain function. The CDR3 length is 14 residues. The V gene end was trimmed by 8 bases and the J gene end by 1 base; junction bases not matched to a gene: 9.

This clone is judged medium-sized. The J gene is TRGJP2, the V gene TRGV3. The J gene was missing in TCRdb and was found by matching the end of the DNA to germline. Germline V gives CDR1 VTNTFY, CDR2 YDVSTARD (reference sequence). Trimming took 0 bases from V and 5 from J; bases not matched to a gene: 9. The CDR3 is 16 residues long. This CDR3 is CATWDRLARSDWIKTF. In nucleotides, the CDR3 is TGTGCCACCTGGGACAGGCTTGCGAGGAGTGATTGGATCAAGACGTTT.

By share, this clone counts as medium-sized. The CDR3 reads CALWEVQWGYKKLF. DNA of the CDR3: TGTGCCTTGTGGGAGGTGCAATGGGGTTATAAGAAACTCTTT. The chain recombines TRGV9 with TRGJ1 or TRGJ2. The J gene, left out of TCRdb, was set here by checking the DNA against germline. CDR1 and CDR2 from the germline V gene are GITISATS and ISYDGTV (reference sequence). With 0 bases clipped from V and 6 bases from J, the junction kept 8 bases outside the gene matches. This CDR3 contains 14 residues.

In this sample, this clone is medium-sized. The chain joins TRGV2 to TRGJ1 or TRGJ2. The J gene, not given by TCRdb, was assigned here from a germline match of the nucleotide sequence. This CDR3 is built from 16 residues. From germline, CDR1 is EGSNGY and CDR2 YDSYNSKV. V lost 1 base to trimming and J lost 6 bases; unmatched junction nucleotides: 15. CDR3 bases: TGTGCCACCTGGGACGGCCCAACCCTGGGTGGTTATAAGAAACTCTTT. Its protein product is CATWDGPTLGGYKKLF.

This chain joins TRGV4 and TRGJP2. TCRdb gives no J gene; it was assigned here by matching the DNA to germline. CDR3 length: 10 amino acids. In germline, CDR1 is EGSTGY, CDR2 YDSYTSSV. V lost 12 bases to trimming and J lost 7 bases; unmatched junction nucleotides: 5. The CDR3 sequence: CAPFDWIKTF. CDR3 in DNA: TGTGCCCCCTTTGATTGGATCAAGACGTTT.

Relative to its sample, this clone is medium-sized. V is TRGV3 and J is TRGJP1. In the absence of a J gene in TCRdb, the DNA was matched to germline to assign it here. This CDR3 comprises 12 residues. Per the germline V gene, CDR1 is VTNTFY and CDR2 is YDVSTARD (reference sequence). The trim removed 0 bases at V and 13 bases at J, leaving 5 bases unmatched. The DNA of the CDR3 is TGTGCCACCTGGGACAGGCCCCTGTTCAAGATATTT. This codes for CATWDRPLFKIF.

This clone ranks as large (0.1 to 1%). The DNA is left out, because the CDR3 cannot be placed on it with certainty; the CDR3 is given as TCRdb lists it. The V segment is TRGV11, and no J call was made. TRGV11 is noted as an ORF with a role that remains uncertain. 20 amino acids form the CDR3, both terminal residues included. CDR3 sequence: CTTVPAGLGQVAPLYYKKLF.

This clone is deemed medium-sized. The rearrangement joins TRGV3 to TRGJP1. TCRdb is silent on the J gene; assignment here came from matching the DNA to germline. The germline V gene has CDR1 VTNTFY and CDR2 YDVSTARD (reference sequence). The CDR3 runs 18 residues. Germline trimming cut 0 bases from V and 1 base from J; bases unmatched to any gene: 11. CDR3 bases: TGTGCCACCTGGGACAGGCCTTATCACGGTACCACTGGTTGGTTCAAGATATTT. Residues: CATWDRPYHGTTGWFKIF.